Below are 24 T cell receptor beta chains sequenced from a single sample in a study of T-cell reconstitution after alpha-beta-depleted transplantation in children. The authors prepared the TCRbeta library with unique molecular identifiers. TCRdb used MiXCR to reprocess the PCR reads, holding one entry per CDR3 protein. The profile shows about 500,000 distinct CDR3 sequences, approximately 10% of them singletons. Sequenced here: PBMCs, mostly from graft donor cells, sampled 180 days after TCRalphabeta/CD19-depleted stem cell transplant. These TCRs come from a female patient between 2 and 10 years old who had a stem cell transplant for aplastic anemia, so the T cells may come from the graft donor.

The DNA for the CDR3 is TGTGCCAGCAGCTTAAGACAGACCGTCTACGAGCAGTACGTC. This translates into CASSLRQTVYEQYV. The rearrangement links TRBV7-6 to TRBJ2-7, with D possibly being TRBD1 (5 bases). Germline V lookup: CDR1 SGHVS, CDR2 FNYEAQ. The CDR3 loop spans 14 amino acids. V dropped 2 bases and J dropped 3 bases, with 11 bases sitting between them.

The J gene is TRBJ1-1, the V gene TRBV12-3 or TRBV12-4, with D possibly matching TRBD1 (6 bases). V was clipped by 6 bases and J by 2 bases, with 13 bases between them. The length of the CDR3 is 14 residues. The CDR3 region is CASSPGTHNTEAFF. In DNA, the CDR3 is TGTGCCAGCAGCCCCGGGACACACAACACTGAAGCTTTCTTT.

This clonotype was seen a few times. The chain combines TRBV29-1 with TRBJ1-2; a weak D match, TRBD1 (5 bases). Germline CDR1 SQVTM, CDR2 ANQGSEA. The CDR3 totals 13 residues. Trimming left V 1 base short and J 8 bases short, with 14 bases between. The CDR3: CSVEGGSRQGYTF. The CDR3 DNA reads as TGCAGCGTTGAAGGGGGAAGCAGACAGGGCTACACCTTC.

The chain is built from TRBV9 and TRBJ2-7, with 11 bases lining up with TRBD1. Germline CDR1 reads SGDLS; CDR2 reads YYNGEE. The V and J ends lost 3 bases and 1 base, in that order; junction bases with no gene match: 3. The CDR3 contains 15 residues. The CDR3 loop reads CASSDGQGASYEQYF. The CDR3, as DNA: TGTGCCAGCAGCGACGGACAGGGGGCTTCCTACGAGCAGTACTTC.

V and J are TRBV4-1 and TRBJ2-3, with a possible D match to TRBD2 (6 bases). Germline V gene data show CDR1 as MGHRA and CDR2 as YSYEKL. Trimming shortened V by 0 bases and J by 8 bases, and 15 bases separated the two germline ends. This CDR3 has 15 amino acids. The CDR3 spells CASSQDGLAFGTQYF. In nucleotides, the CDR3 is TGCGCCAGCAGCCAAGATGGGCTAGCGTTTGGTACGCAGTATTTT.

The chain links TRBV7-3 to TRBJ2-1; D perhaps matches TRBD1 (5 bases). The CDR3 covers 15 residues. Germline loops: CDR1 SGHTA, CDR2 FQGTGA. V gave up 5 bases and J gave up 0 bases, with 11 bases separating them. CDR3 nucleotides: TGTGCCAGCAGCCTGGGGCGGATCTCCTACAATGAGCAGTTCTTC. Encoded protein: CASSLGRISYNEQFF.

This clonotype was picked up many times. The chain carries TRBV7-9 and TRBJ2-7; 11 bases are a match to TRBD2. J gave up 4 bases and V 3 bases, and 5 bases lay outside the gene matches. The CDR3 loop spans 15 amino acids. CDR1 and CDR2 (germline): SEHNR, FQNEAQ (reference sequence). Written as DNA, the CDR3 is TGTGCCAGCAGCTTGATTAGCGGGAGGGAATACGAGCAGTACGTC. This codes for CASSLISGREYEQYV.

This clonotype was detected only a few times. This chain uses TRBV4-3 with TRBJ2-7, with 7 nucleotides matching TRBD2. Germline V gene sequence: CDR1 LGHNA, CDR2 YSLEER. The CDR3 totals 15 residues. V dropped 3 bases and J dropped 5; count of bases not matched to a gene: 10. The CDR3: CASSQGRGRDHEQYF. CDR3 in DNA: TGCGCCAGCAGCCAGGGTCGCGGGAGAGACCACGAGCAGTACTTC.

This rearrangement joins TRBV20-1 to TRBJ2-7; D possibly corresponds to TRBD2 (6 bases). Per germline, CDR1 DFQATT and CDR2 SNEGSKA (reference sequence). Trimming took 3 bases from V and 0 from J, leaving 15 bases between them. The CDR3 is 15 residues long. The DNA of the CDR3 is TGCAGTGCTAGTGAGGGCGGGACCCTCTCCTACGAGCAGTACTTC. This sequence encodes CSASEGGTLSYEQYF.

This clonotype has a handful of counts. The chain links TRBV5-1 to TRBJ1-3, with a weak D call TRBD1 (5 bases). Germline CDR1 reads SGHRS; CDR2 reads YFSETQ. With 4 bases removed from V and 7 bases from J, the gap between germline ends came to 18 bases. The CDR3 is made up of 15 amino acids. The CDR3 sequence is CASSLWTAAGNTIYF. As DNA, the CDR3 is TGCGCCAGCAGCCTATGGACCGCCGCAGGGAACACCATATATTTT. Full variable domain (outside the CDR3, taken from reference TRBV5-1 and TRBJ1-3): KAGVTQTPRYLIKTRGQQVTLSCSPISGHRSVSWYQQTPGQGLQFLFEYFSETQRNKGNFPGRFSGRQFSNSRSEMNVSTLELGDSALYLCASSLWTAAGNTIYFGEGSWLTVV.

This sequence joins TRBV3-1 and TRBJ2-1, with 9 bases aligning to TRBD1. The V gene's germline CDR1 is LGHDT and CDR2 YNNKEL (reference sequence). This CDR3 is 15 amino acids long. Germline trimming cut 7 bases from V and 9 bases from J; bases unmatched to any gene: 13. CDR3 in DNA: TGTGCCAGCACCGGCGGGACAGGGCCTTCGCTTGAGCAGTTCTTC. As protein: CASTGGTGPSLEQFF.

This clonotype was detected many times. V is TRBV5-6 and J is TRBJ2-2; no firm D call. Trimming cost V 2 bases and J 4 bases, with 6 bases left between them. From germline, CDR1 is SGHDT and CDR2 YYEEEE. This CDR3 has 13 amino acids. CDR3 sequence (DNA): TGTGCCAGCAGCTTCTCGGGCACCGGGGAGCTGTTTTTT. Protein product: CASSFSGTGELFF.

This clonotype was picked up many times. V is TRBV5-1 and J is TRBJ1-2, with unresolved D. The CDR3 totals 12 residues. Trimming took 4 bases from V and 8 from J, leaving 12 bases between them. Germline assignment: CDR1 SGHRS and CDR2 YFSETQ. Here the CDR3 reads CASSLSQKGYTF. The CDR3, as DNA: TGCGCCAGCAGCCTTAGTCAGAAGGGCTACACCTTC.

This clonotype was counted at least ten times. This sequence joins TRBV28 and TRBJ1-1, with D maybe TRBD1 (6 bases). The CDR3 spans 15 residues. The germline gives CDR1 MDHEN, CDR2 SYDVKM. Trimming removed 5 bases at V and 3 bases at J, with 16 bases between. The CDR3, as DNA: TGTGCCAGCAGTCCCCTACAGGGTTGGGACACTGAAGCTTTCTTT. Translated, it gives CASSPLQGWDTEAFF.

This clonotype was seen a few times. The chain uses TRBV10-3 and TRBJ2-3; 8 bases map to TRBD2. Germline-derived CDR1 and CDR2 are ENHRY and SYGVKD. The CDR3 loop spans 16 amino acids. Losses at the gene ends were 6 bases for V and 0 bases for J; bases not matched to a gene: 8. The CDR3 loop reads CAIRVASSGSTDTQYF. In nucleotides, the CDR3 is TGTGCCATCAGAGTGGCCTCTAGCGGGAGCACAGATACGCAGTATTTT.

The V and J genes are TRBV6-5 and TRBJ2-7; TRBD1 aligns across 8 bases. The CDR3 covers 12 residues. CDR1 and CDR2 from the germline V gene are MNHEY and SVGAGI. V was clipped by 7 bases and J by 6 bases; unmatched bases: 5. The CDR3 here is CASTRGQGEQYF. The CDR3 coding sequence is TGTGCCAGCACCAGAGGACAGGGCGAGCAGTACTTC.

This clonotype has a count of ten or more. The V gene is TRBV7-2, the J gene TRBJ1-5; D is uncertain. CDR1 and CDR2 from the germline V gene are SGHTA and FQGNSA. V lost 6 bases and J 1 base, leaving 10 bases between the germline ends. The CDR3 consists of 14 residues. The CDR3 region has the DNA TGTGCCAGCAGTCGTCGGGGAAGCAATCAGCCCCAGCATTTT. It yields the protein CASSRRGSNQPQHF.

The gene calls are TRBV4-3 and TRBJ2-2; D may match TRBD1 or TRBD2 (5 bases each). CDR1 and CDR2 (germline): LGHNA, YSLEER. V was cut by 3 bases and J by 9 bases, with 14 bases left in between. CDR3 length: 14 residues. The CDR3 DNA is TGCGCCAGCAGCCAGGGGGTCGATGCCCGGGAGCTGTTTTTT. Protein product: CASSQGVDARELFF.

This clonotype was counted ten times or more. V usage is TRBV4-1 and J usage is TRBJ1-2; the D gene is possibly TRBD1 (5 bases). Germline CDR1 reads MGHRA; CDR2 reads YSYEKL. CDR3 length: 15 residues. V was clipped by 0 bases and J by 4 bases, with 12 bases between them. Here the CDR3 DNA reads TGCGCCAGCAGCCAAGAGCGTACAGGTTTCTATGGCTACACCTTC. It translates to CASSQERTGFYGYTF.

The sample holds a few counts of this clonotype. The chain employs TRBV5-4 and TRBJ2-5; TRBD1 is a possible D gene (7 bases). The V gene's germline CDR1 is SGHNT and CDR2 YYREEE (reference sequence). V dropped 4 bases and J dropped 5 bases, with 15 bases sitting between them. The CDR3 has 14 amino acids. This chain's CDR3 is CASSGRGERETQYF. CDR3 nucleotides: TGTGCCAGCAGCGGCAGGGGGGAAAGGGAGACCCAGTACTTC.

This chain links TRBV20-1 with TRBJ2-5, with 7 bases that match TRBD1. V was clipped by 3 bases and J by 5 bases; unmatched bases: 3. Germline values: CDR1 DFQATT, CDR2 SNEGSKA (reference sequence). The CDR3 length is 12 residues. CDR3: CSASLTGETQYF. In DNA form, the CDR3 reads TGCAGTGCTAGCCTGACAGGGGAGACCCAGTACTTC.

This clonotype was found many times. The CDR3 DNA is TGTGCCAGCAGCTTAACTACCACAGATACGCAGTATTTT. Encoded protein: CASSLTTTDTQYF. This chain links TRBV11-2 with TRBJ2-3; D gene unclear. V shed 2 bases and J shed 2 bases, with 5 bases lying between them. The CDR3 totals 13 residues. CDR1 and CDR2 (germline): SGHAT, FQNNGV.

This sequence joins TRBV6-1 and TRBJ2-7; the D gene is possibly TRBD2 (5 bases). Trimming left V 6 bases short and J 7 bases short, with 22 bases between. CDR3 size: 15 residues. Germline values: CDR1 MNHNS, CDR2 SASEGT. CDR3 amino acids: CASSPGSGLPREQYF. The CDR3 coding sequence is TGTGCCAGCAGCCCTGGAAGCGGCCTACCCAGGGAGCAGTACTTC.

The sample holds a few counts of this clonotype. This chain connects TRBV7-9 to TRBJ2-7; 8 bases are a match to TRBD1. The CDR3 totals 13 residues. J lost 4 bases, V lost 5 bases, and 4 bases had no gene match. CDR1 and CDR2 from the germline V gene are SEHNR and FQNEAQ (reference sequence). In nucleotides, the CDR3 is TGTGCCAGCAGCGGACAGGGAGGATACGAGCAGTACTTC. Translating gives CASSGQGGYEQYF.